This TCR beta chain was recovered during a study of control samples from healthy donors and cancer patients. Repertoires were generated with immunoSEQ multiplex PCR, while TCRdb's copy carries only in-frame clones and drops some. Of roughly 120,000 clones listed, over 90% are singletons. Source material: blood. This TCR was recovered from a man younger than 45 in good health.

The CDR3 DNA sequence: TGTGCCTCAGCTGGGTACAGCGAGCAGTACTTC. Protein: CASAGYSEQYF. The chain couples TRBV6-5 to TRBJ2-7; D not resolved. V lost 11 bases, J lost 6 bases, and 14 bases lay in between. There are 11 residues in the CDR3. Germline V CDR1 and CDR2: MNHEY, SVGAGI.